The 18 T cell receptor beta chains reported below all come from one sample, sequenced in a study of Ad26.COV2.S vaccination and SARS-CoV-2 variants. The method was immunoSEQ multiplex PCR; TCRdb's version includes in-frame clones alone and lacks a portion of them. Here the sample spans 290,000 or so clones, roughly 86% being singletons. Treatment of the sample: 15 to 20 received Ad26.COV2.S at low or high dose, single or two shots; about 5 received placebo; per-sample allocation not given. The study sampled participants on day 63 after the first vaccine or placebo injection. Material: peripheral blood, obtained in a trial of Ad26.COV2.S vaccine versus placebo. All receptors come from a person between 18 and 65 years old who received the Ad26.COV2.S COVID-19 vaccine or a placebo.

J is TRBJ2-1 and V is TRBV18; 9 bases map to TRBD2. The CDR3 has 15 amino acids. The V and J ends lost 1 base and 4 bases, in that order; junction bases with no gene match: 2. CDR1 KGHSH and CDR2 LQKENI come from the germline V gene. The CDR3 loop reads CASSPLAGAYNEQFF. CDR3 DNA sequence: TGTGCCAGCTCACCACTAGCGGGGGCATACAATGAGCAGTTCTTC.

This rearrangement joins TRBV5-1 to TRBJ2-1; D may be TRBD2 (5 bases). Germline V lookup: CDR1 SGHRS, CDR2 YFSETQ. CDR3 length equals 13 residues. The V and J ends lost 0 bases and 10 bases respectively, with 11 bases between them. The CDR3 region is CASSLVSSREQFF. The CDR3 DNA follows: TGCGCCAGCAGCTTGGTGTCTAGCAGGGAGCAGTTCTTC. Supplemented by reference TRBV5-1 and TRBJ2-1, the full variable domain reads KAGVTQTPRYLIKTRGQQVTLSCSPISGHRSVSWYQQTPGQGLQFLFEYFSETQRNKGNFPGRFSGRQFSNSRSEMNVSTLELGDSALYLCASSLVSSREQFFGPGTRLTVL.

This chain links TRBV28 with TRBJ2-3; 8 positions agree with TRBD2. Germline trimming cut 4 bases from V and 0 bases from J; bases unmatched to any gene: 3. Germline V CDR1 and CDR2: MDHEN, SYDVKM. CDR3 length: 15 amino acids. CDR3 amino acids: CASSSRTSSTDTQYF. The CDR3 nucleotides read TGTGCCAGCAGTTCTCGGACTAGCAGCACAGATACGCAGTATTTT.

The V gene is TRBV24-1, the J gene TRBJ2-3; D is undetermined. Trimming cost V 5 bases and J 2 bases, with 10 bases left between them. Germline V lookup: CDR1 KGHDR, CDR2 SFDVKD. The CDR3 is 14 residues long. Written as DNA, the CDR3 is TGTGCCACCAGTGCAGGCCCTATCACAGATACGCAGTATTTT. Translated: CATSAGPITDTQYF.

This clone was seen just once. Written as DNA, the CDR3 is TGTGCCAGCAGCATGGACAGGCAAAATGAAAAACTGTTTTTT. It is translated as CASSMDRQNEKLFF. The chain recombines TRBV5-4 with TRBJ1-4; TRBD1 matches 7 bases. There are 14 residues in the CDR3. CDR1 is SGHNT and CDR2 is YYREEE in the germline V gene (reference sequence). The junction had 5 bases not matched to a gene; V was cut back by 4 bases and J by 5 bases.

This clone was seen more than once but under ten times. The V gene is TRBV5-1, the J gene TRBJ1-1, with D unclear. V lost 4 bases to trimming and J lost 2 bases, with 15 bases between them. The length of the CDR3 is 15 residues. CDR1 SGHRS and CDR2 YFSETQ come from the germline V gene. Here the CDR3 DNA reads TGCGCCAGCAGCCCCGTTGGGCAGGTCAACACTGAAGCTTTCTTT. Encoded protein: CASSPVGQVNTEAFF.

The chain is built from TRBV6-2 or TRBV6-3 and TRBJ2-7; 7 bases fit TRBD2. The V segment lost 5 bases and the J segment 3 bases; nucleotides outside the gene matches: 10. The CDR3 is 15 amino acids. The germline CDR1 and CDR2 sequences are MNHEY and SVGEGT. The CDR3, as DNA: TGTGCCAGCAGTGCGCGGACTAGAAACCACTACGAGCAGTACTTC. This sequence encodes CASSARTRNHYEQYF.

This chain joins TRBV18 and TRBJ2-3; D possibly corresponds to TRBD1 (6 bases). Per the germline V gene, CDR1 is KGHSH and CDR2 is LQKENI. V lost 2 bases and J lost 0, with 15 bases in between. This CDR3 comprises 17 residues. The CDR3 region has the DNA TGTGCCAGCTCACCAACGGACAGTCGGGCTAGCACAGATACGCAGTATTTT. This sequence encodes CASSPTDSRASTDTQYF.

There are a few counts of this clone. The chain carries TRBV27 and TRBJ2-3; a possible D gene is TRBD2 (5 bases). Germline-derived CDR1 and CDR2 are MNHEY and SMNVEV (reference sequence). Trimming left V 4 bases short and J 2 bases short, with 10 bases between. The CDR3 spans 14 residues. For the CDR3, the DNA is TGTGCCAGCAGTTCACCCGGGAACACAGATACGCAGTATTTT. It codes for CASSSPGNTDTQYF.

The chain joins TRBV27 to TRBJ1-1; D gene ambiguous. Trimming removed 5 bases from V and 1 base from J, with 20 bases in between. Germline V CDR1 and CDR2: MNHEY, SMNVEV (reference sequence). The CDR3 consists of 17 residues. As DNA, the CDR3 is TGTGCCAGCAGTCTCACCCAACTGATTGATTCGAACACTGAAGCTTTCTTT. It codes for CASSLTQLIDSNTEAFF.

The chain carries TRBV6-5 and TRBJ2-1, with TRBD2 matching over 12 bases. The V and J ends lost 2 bases and 6 bases, in that order; junction bases with no gene match: 2. There are 15 residues in the CDR3. From germline, CDR1 is MNHEY and CDR2 SVGAGI. The CDR3 DNA follows: TGTGCCAGCAGTTACGAACTAGCGGGGGGCAATGAGCAGTTCTTC. Translation gives CASSYELAGGNEQFF.

The chain employs TRBV4-3 and TRBJ1-4; D is possibly TRBD1 (6 bases). V lost 1 base and J lost 5, with 14 bases in between. Germline CDR1 and CDR2: LGHNA and YSLEER. The CDR3 consists of 16 residues. CDR3 amino acids: CASSQVMGGENEKLFF. In DNA, the CDR3 is TGCGCCAGCAGCCAAGTGATGGGGGGCGAAAATGAAAAACTGTTTTTT.

The rearrangement joins TRBV5-1 to TRBJ1-2; TRBD1 aligns across 7 bases. V lost 4 bases, J lost 4 bases, and 10 bases stayed unmatched. This CDR3 comprises 15 residues. The V gene's germline CDR1 is SGHRS and CDR2 YFSETQ. CDR3 region: CASSPGQETIYGYTF. For the CDR3, the DNA is TGCGCCAGCAGCCCCGGACAGGAGACCATCTATGGCTACACCTTC.

The rearrangement links TRBV30 to TRBJ2-3; TRBD1 might be the D (5 bases). Trimming cost V 0 bases and J 0 bases, with 13 bases left between them. The CDR3 length is 16 residues. CDR1 is GTSNPN and CDR2 is SVGIG in the germline V gene (reference sequence). In DNA, the CDR3 is TGTGCCTGGAGTGTACTGGGGCAGCCTAGCACAGATACGCAGTATTTT. This sequence encodes CAWSVLGQPSTDTQYF.

CDR3 sequence reads: CASSLQGRGGYGYTF. DNA of the CDR3: TGTGCCAGTAGTCTACAGGGACGAGGTGGCTATGGCTACACCTTC. The chain uses TRBV19 and TRBJ1-2; possible D gene TRBD1, 6 bases. This CDR3 is built from 15 residues. Germline V gene lookup returns CDR1 LNHDA and CDR2 SQIVND (reference sequence). V lost 5 bases, J lost 4 bases, and 17 bases lay in between.

The DNA for the CDR3 is TGTGCCAGCAGCTTTGGACAAATGAACACTGAAGCTTTCTTT. Translated: CASSFGQMNTEAFF. V usage is TRBV7-2 and J usage is TRBJ1-1, with D maybe TRBD1 (5 bases). The germline CDR1 and CDR2 sequences are SGHTA and FQGNSA. The CDR3 runs to 14 residues. Trimming shortened V by 3 bases and J by 0 bases, and 8 bases separated the two germline ends.

This chain uses TRBV24-1 with TRBJ2-2; a possible D gene is TRBD2 (5 bases). Germline-derived CDR1 and CDR2 are KGHDR and SFDVKD. Trimming stripped 2 bases from V and 3 bases from J, with 9 bases between. CDR3 size: 15 residues. CDR3 residues: CATSDSARDTGELFF. Here the CDR3 DNA reads TGTGCCACCAGTGATTCCGCGCGGGACACCGGGGAGCTGTTTTTT.

The V and J genes are TRBV6-2 or TRBV6-3 and TRBJ2-4; D remains ambiguous. The V gene lost 2 bases and the J gene lost 5 bases, with 4 bases spanning the gap. The CDR3 totals 12 residues. Germline V gene data show CDR1 as MNHEY and CDR2 as SVGEGT. CDR3 region: CASSYPQNIQYF. The CDR3, as DNA: TGTGCCAGCAGTTACCCCCAAAACATTCAGTACTTC.